Listed below are T cell receptor beta chains from one sample, sequenced in a study of T cells in Graves' hyperthyroidism and ophthalmopathy. A single record per CDR3 protein comes from TCRdb applying MiXCR to the multiplex PCR reads. This sample carries approximately 400,000 distinct CDR3 sequences, about 25% of them seen once, and the ten largest clones take around 70%. Sample: blood. The origin of the receptors is a man over 45 with Graves' hyperthyroidism. Each CDR3 is given with its conserved first and last residue. D genes are given only for firm matches. The size entry is marked missing in some rows and otherwise reads once, few, many or a size class.

J gene	D gene	clone size	V gene	CDR3 protein	CDR3 DNA
TRBJ2-3	.	many	TRBV11-3	CASSLREGTQYF	TGTGCCAGCAGCTTAAGAGAGGGTACGCAGTATTTT
TRBJ2-5	.	once	TRBV12-3/TRBV12-4	CASSQPAGAQYF	TGTGCCAGCAGCCAACCGGCTGGGGCCCAGTACTTC
TRBJ2-5	.	few	TRBV5-1	CASSLKGYQETQYF	TGCGCCAGCAGCTTGAAGGGGTACCAAGAGACCCAGTACTTC
TRBJ1-5	.	few	TRBV11-2	CASSTVRGNRNQPQHF	TGTGCCAGCAGCACCGTACGGGGAAATCGCAATCAGCCCCAGCATTTT
TRBJ2-3	TRBD1	.	TRBV5-5	CASSLDIYRGQRTDTQYF	TGTGCCAGCAGCTTGGATATCTACAGGGGGCAGCGCACAGATACGCAGTATTTT
TRBJ2-7	.	.	TRBV7-9	CASSLAETYEQYF	TGTGCCAGCAGCTTAGCAGAAACCTACGAGCAGTACTTC
TRBJ2-1	TRBD1	.	TRBV5-1	CASSLGQGAKNNEQFF	TGCGCCAGCAGCTTGGGTCAGGGGGCCAAGAACAATGAGCAGTTCTTC
TRBJ2-5	TRBD2	.	TRBV20-1	CSATLAGEVETQYF	TGCAGTGCTACTTTAGCGGGAGAGGTGGAGACCCAGTACTTC
TRBJ1-6	.	few	TRBV28	CAGRSPGNSPLHF	TGTGCCGGCCGAAGTCCGGGGAATTCACCCCTCCACTTT
TRBJ1-3	.	.	TRBV7-8	CASSPQLGNTIYF	TGTGCCAGCAGCCCGCAATTAGGGAACACCATATATTTT
TRBJ2-3	TRBD1	.	TRBV9	CASSVVPGGGTDTQYF	TGTGCCAGCAGCGTAGTTCCAGGGGGTGGCACAGATACGCAGTATTTT
TRBJ2-3	.	few	TRBV12-3/TRBV12-4	CASSLMVGPGTDTQYF	TGTGCCAGCAGTTTAATGGTAGGGCCAGGCACAGATACGCAGTATTTT
TRBJ2-7	.	.	TRBV10-2	CASSESDYYEQYF	TGCGCCAGCAGTGAGTCGGATTACTACGAGCAGTACTTC
TRBJ1-6	.	few	TRBV3-1	CASSRTRESPLHF	TGTGCCAGCAGCCGTACCAGGGAATCACCCCTCCACTTT
TRBJ2-1	TRBD1	few	TRBV27	CASRGGPGNEQFF	TGTGCCAGCAGAGGGGGCCCGGGCAATGAGCAGTTCTTC
TRBJ2-2	.	.	TRBV5-1	CASSLVQKNTGELFF	TGCGCCAGCAGCTTGGTACAGAAGAACACCGGGGAGCTGTTTTTT
TRBJ2-1	TRBD2	few	TRBV28	CASSYRTSGNYNEQFF	TGTGCCAGCAGTTACAGGACTAGCGGGAACTACAATGAGCAGTTCTTC
TRBJ2-7	TRBD2	.	TRBV20-1	CSAGTSGDGTYEQYF	TGCAGTGCTGGGACTAGCGGAGACGGTACCTACGAGCAGTACTTC
TRBJ1-5	.	.	TRBV7-9	CASIPPLRGPYNQPQHF	TGTGCCAGCATCCCCCCCCTGAGGGGACCATATAATCAGCCCCAGCATTTT
TRBJ2-7	.	.	TRBV20-1	CSAKPDKYEQYF	TGCAGTGCCAAGCCCGACAAGTACGAGCAGTACTTC
TRBJ2-1	TRBD1	few	TRBV29-1	CSAKGGTGGAGEQFF	TGCAGCGCAAAGGGGGGGACAGGGGGCGCGGGTGAGCAGTTCTTC
TRBJ2-1	.	few	TRBV7-8	CASSLRDRPILGDEQFF	TGTGCCAGCAGCTTAAGGGACCGGCCAATCTTGGGGGATGAGCAGTTCTTC
TRBJ1-6	TRBD1	.	TRBV27	CASRRTGTGGFADNSPLHF	TGTGCCAGCAGACGAACCGGGACAGGGGGTTTCGCGGATAATTCACCCCTCCACTTT
TRBJ1-1	.	many	TRBV3-1	CASGEGRTEAFF	TGTGCCAGCGGCGAGGGCAGAACTGAAGCTTTCTTT
TRBJ1-5	.	.	TRBV18	CASSPGGPSNQPQHF	TGTGCCAGCTCACCAGGGGGTCCTAGCAATCAGCCCCAGCATTTT
TRBJ2-3	TRBD2	.	TRBV19	CASTPTSDDTQYF	TGTGCCAGTACCCCGACTAGCGATGATACGCAGTATTTT
TRBJ2-5	.	few	TRBV4-1	CASSQGTIETQYF	TGCGCCAGCAGCCAAGGGACTATTGAGACCCAGTACTTC
TRBJ2-1	.	.	TRBV7-9	CAIGDTHNEQFF	TGTGCCATTGGGGATACGCACAATGAGCAGTTCTTC
TRBJ2-7	.	few	TRBV7-3	CASRAGGREQYF	TGTGCCAGCAGGGCAGGGGGGCGCGAGCAGTACTTC
TRBJ2-7	TRBD2	.	TRBV13	CASSLSRGLAGGEQYF	TGTGCCAGCAGCCTATCCCGGGGACTAGCGGGAGGCGAGCAGTACTTC
TRBJ1-1	.	.	TRBV3-1	CASSQDPRGGTEGFF	TGTGCCAGCAGCCAAGATCCGAGGGGAGGAACTGAAGGTTTCTTT
TRBJ2-3	.	.	TRBV12-3/TRBV12-4	CASSRKSDTQYF	TGTGCCAGCAGTAGGAAGTCGGATACGCAGTATTTT
TRBJ1-5	TRBD1	few	TRBV28	CASNYGQGVAQPQHF	TGTGCCAGCAACTACGGACAGGGGGTTGCTCAGCCCCAGCATTTT
TRBJ1-3	.	few	TRBV10-3	CAISEFQQIGNTIYF	TGTGCCATCAGTGAGTTCCAGCAGATCGGAAACACCATATATTTT
TRBJ1-2	TRBD1	.	TRBV5-1	CASSPGQGVNYGYTF	TGCGCCAGCAGCCCAGGACAGGGAGTAAACTATGGCTACACCTTC
TRBJ2-1	.	few	TRBV6-1	CASRVAYEQFF	TGTGCCAGCAGGGTAGCTTATGAGCAGTTCTTC
TRBJ2-1	TRBD2	many	TRBV7-2	CASSQSGRGYNEQFF	TGTGCCAGCAGTCAAAGCGGGAGGGGGTACAATGAGCAGTTCTTC
TRBJ1-1	.	many	TRBV29-1	CSVFGIGNTEAFF	TGCAGCGTTTTTGGGATCGGGAACACTGAAGCTTTCTTT
TRBJ2-5	.	many	TRBV28	CASSPAGPSGETQYF	TGTGCCAGCAGTCCCGCCGGGCCGAGTGGGGAGACCCAGTACTTC
TRBJ1-1	.	few	TRBV20-1	CSAYPASGAPEAFF	TGCAGTGCTTACCCCGCCTCAGGGGCCCCTGAAGCTTTCTTT
TRBJ2-1	TRBD2	many	TRBV7-9	CASSRTSGKYNEQFF	TGTGCCAGCAGTAGGACTAGCGGGAAATACAATGAGCAGTTCTTC
TRBJ2-5	TRBD1	many	TRBV9	CASSVWTGDSETQYF	TGTGCCAGCAGCGTGTGGACAGGGGACTCGGAGACCCAGTACTTC
TRBJ2-2	.	.	TRBV9	CASSGLLNTGELFF	TGTGCCAGCAGCGGCCTCCTGAACACCGGGGAGCTGTTTTTT
TRBJ2-1	TRBD2	few	TRBV18	CASSPPSGSSRANEQFF	TGTGCCAGCTCACCACCTAGCGGGAGTTCTCGGGCCAATGAGCAGTTCTTC
TRBJ2-3	TRBD2	few	TRBV27	CASSLVPSGKYDTQYF	TGCGCCAGCAGTTTAGTGCCCAGCGGGAAATACGATACGCAGTATTTT
TRBJ1-2	.	few	TRBV30	CAWKSNGYTF	TGTGCCTGGAAATCTAACGGCTACACCTTC
TRBJ1-1	TRBD1	many	TRBV29-1	CSVAGSSTGSNTEAFF	TGCAGCGTTGCGGGGAGCTCGACAGGGTCGAACACTGAAGCTTTCTTT
TRBJ2-1	.	.	TRBV20-1	CSASEVEQFF	TGCAGTGCTAGTGAGGTTGAACAGTTCTTC
TRBJ1-2	TRBD1	.	TRBV24-1	CATSDLGTGIEGYTF	TGTGCCACCAGTGATTTAGGGACAGGGATCGAGGGCTACACCTTC
TRBJ2-5	TRBD1	few	TRBV20-1	CSARGQHRETQYF	TGCAGTGCTAGGGGACAGCACAGGGAGACCCAGTACTTC
TRBJ2-7	TRBD2	.	TRBV20-1	CSATRTSGSYEQYF	TGCAGTGCTACACGGACTAGCGGAAGCTACGAGCAGTACTTC
TRBJ2-7	.	many	TRBV20-1	CSAGGGLRASYEQYF	TGCAGTGCTGGGGGTGGGCTTAGGGCCTCCTACGAGCAGTACTTC
TRBJ2-7	.	.	TRBV4-1	CASSQVIGSYEQYF	TGCGCCAGCAGCCAAGTAATCGGGTCCTACGAGCAGTACTTC
TRBJ2-3	.	many	TRBV11-2	CASSLNSPTDTQYF	TGTGCCAGCAGCTTAAACAGTCCTACAGATACGCAGTATTTT
TRBJ2-7	.	.	TRBV7-3	CASSQRTSQLYEQYF	TGTGCCAGCAGCCAGCGGACATCACAACTTTACGAGCAGTACTTC
TRBJ2-3	.	.	TRBV7-2	CASSQRGIGPDTQYF	TGTGCCAGCAGCCAACGGGGGATTGGGCCAGATACGCAGTATTTT
TRBJ2-3	TRBD2	.	TRBV4-2	CASSQVSASGSGDTQYF	TGTGCCAGCAGCCAAGTTTCTGCTAGCGGGAGTGGAGATACGCAGTATTTT
TRBJ1-6	.	.	TRBV11-2	CASSFGRDSPLHF	TGTGCCAGCAGCTTTGGTCGAGATTCACCCCTCCACTTT